This T cell receptor beta chain was recovered during a study of breast tumors, draining lymph nodes, adjacent tissues. Points from the study as a whole: Compared with basal-like, luminal-like tumors shared significantly more repertoire with nontumor tissue. Data fit most tumor T cells coming from lymph node, expanding in tumor. Compared with lymph nodes, tumors were less diverse; compared with nontumor tissue, more. The lymph node origin of tumor T cells was framed as consistent with a hypothesis, not demonstrated.

A single record per CDR3 protein comes from TCRdb applying MiXCR to the multiplex PCR reads. The data contain 50,000 to 65,000 distinct CDR3 sequences, less than 55% of them singletons. Note on this clonotype: Its antigen is undetermined. The DNA is omitted, as the CDR3 cannot be located on it reliably, and the CDR3 follows TCRdb's listing.

The receptor was isolated from a female donor with breast cancer. Some clones in this sample may be carry-over from other donors' samples. Sequencing was done on a sample of breast tumor tissue.

This CDR3 reads CASSSISDSTYEQYFGELFF. This chain uses TRBV7-9 with TRBJ2-2; the table assigns TRBD1, which was not confirmed against the DNA. The CDR3 is made up of 20 amino acids, end residues included. Germline V gives CDR1 SEHNR, CDR2 FQNEAQ (reference sequence).